Below, one T cell receptor (beta chain) is given with its context. The antigen remains unidentified. The repertoire was sequenced with immunoSEQ multiplex PCR; TCRdb's copy has only in-frame clones and lacks some. The profile shows 95,000 to 100,000 clones, more than 80% of them singletons. The data were obtained in a study of OX40 agonist ivuxolimab in advanced cancers. General study findings and limits: Clones of CD4+ and CD8+ blood T cells grew by week 6 at doses of 0.1 to 3.0 mg/kg. With doses of 0.1-3.0 mg/kg, partial responders showed among the lowest clonal expansion. Several nonresponders also turned out to have low normalized T-cell clonal expansion.

The CDR3 extends over 14 amino acids. Germline CDR1 reads SGHAT; CDR2 reads FQNNGV. V gave up 6 bases and J gave up 4 bases, with 13 bases separating them. Drawing of blood for sampling happened at baseline, at cycle 4 day 1, and at cycle 7 day 1. The origin of this receptor is an adult with an advanced solid tumor such as melanoma, head and neck, liver or kidney cancer. The sequences come from CD4+ or CD8+ T cells sorted from blood, collected in a trial of the OX40 agonist ivuxolimab. This sequence joins TRBV11-2 and TRBJ1-5, with D possibly being TRBD1 (5 bases). CDR3 DNA sequence: TGTGCCAGCAGTGTCCGGGACGGAAATCAGCCCCAGCATTTT. As protein: CASSVRDGNQPQHF.